This T cell receptor beta chain was captured in a study of graft-versus-host responses after intestinal transplantation (dated by TCRdb to about 2021). The study in broad terms: Recipients received multivisceral, liver-intestinal, or isolated intestinal transplants. Of the roughly 24 intestinal transplant recipients enrolled in the cohort, one of whom was a retransplant, 3 patients without pretransplant specimens were excluded. Rather than going through the commercial service, samples from three later patients were sequenced in-house on an Illumina MiSeq and processed with MiXCR. Alloreactive clones were identified by sequencing pre-transplant mixed lymphocyte reaction products and comparing them with unstimulated pre-transplant donor and recipient T cells. A peak of at least 4% donor T cells among recipient peripheral blood mononuclear cells was the definition used for donor T cell macrochimerism. After intestinal transplantation, graft-versus-host and host-versus-graft alloreactive T cell clones were followed in the graft, circulation and bone marrow using bulk TCR-beta CDR3 sequencing. Anti-thymocyte globulin induction was given to all recipients, followed by maintenance tacrolimus and steroids for approximately three years.

The library came from the immunoSEQ multiplex PCR assay. For most patients, high-throughput TCR-beta CDR3 sequencing of genomic DNA was performed by Adaptive Biotechnologies. Per the original workflow: TCR sequencing data for more than 15 patients were retrieved from Adaptive's ImmunoSEQ software; a few other patients were processed with MiXCR and VDJtools. CDR3 nucleotide sequences shared between donor and recipient were removed because the origin of such sequences could not be assigned. To be classed as alloreactive, a clone needed at least 2-fold expansion over unstimulated cells and a minimum CFSE-low frequency of 0.002% (template counts) or 0.001% (read counts). Clones were considered mappable if detected in sequenced pre-transplant spleen, lymph node, or MLR CFSE-low populations of the donor or recipient. The cumulative frequency of alloreactive clones was calculated as a percentage of all sequences, weighted by copy number. TCRdb carries this immuneACCESS record with in-frame sequences only. Its versions omit some clonotypes, under half of them owing to an unresolved V gene in the studies checked, with the rest unexplained. V, J and clone size reflect that table, while D and trimming were determined from the DNA. The sample contains approximately 2,000 clones, about 90% of them found a single time. The ten most abundant clones make up approximately 17% of the sample.

Concerning this clone: Its antigen has not been determined. Base qualities were left out, and no much larger clone turns up one base away.

Dithiothreitol, EDTA incubations and collagenase D digestion were used to isolate intraepithelial and lamina propria lymphocytes from graft specimens. Bulk TCR-beta sequencing was performed on serial intestinal graft biopsy specimens collected as late as 600 days after transplant. General conclusions and limits of the study: Patients with donor T cell macrochimerism had high GvH to HvG T cell clonal ratios in their allografts. Peak levels of circulating GvH clones were associated with declines in HvG clones early after transplant. GvH clones were detected in recipient bone marrow, and some of these GvH clones were observed earlier in ileal mucosa or blood, consistent with an intestinal mucosal origin. Conclusions were limited by the relatively low number and heterogeneity of intestinal transplant patients.

From the cysteine through the phenylalanine, the CDR3 covers 13 amino acids. Only the CDR3 portion is preserved as DNA: 39 bases, with reading frame beginning at the first base. Cut back by 5 bases and 14 bases, the V and J ends lie 21 bases apart. Looking up the germline V gene yields CDR1 MDHEN and CDR2 SYDVKM. This clonotype was obtained from a human patient who received an intestinal transplant, so some T cells may come from the graft donor. The chain is encoded by TRBV28 joined to TRBJ1-2; the D gene cannot be resolved reliably. The sample in question was ileum tissue, obtained approximately 68 days after transplant. The CDR3 region reads CASSPHPQTVQTF. The DNA sequence is given as TGTGCCAGCAGTCCCCACCCCCAGACGGTCCAAACCTTC.